The T cell receptor beta chain described here comes from a study of T cells in Graves' hyperthyroidism and ophthalmopathy. Germline V gives CDR1 SGDLS, CDR2 YYNGEE. V was clipped by 3 bases and J by 4 bases; unmatched bases: 4. CDR3 length: 15 residues. RNA transcripts served as the template for amplifying TCR beta CDR3 regions. In the first-round RT-PCR of the TCR CDR3, the HTBI primer set was used. TCRdb ran MiXCR on the multiplex PCR reads and lists one entry per CDR3 protein. The data show under 700,000 distinct CDR3 sequences, roughly 50% seen once. This clonotype has ten or more counts. The chain joins TRBV9 to TRBJ2-5; 12 bases align to TRBD2. The sample taken for sequencing was peripheral blood or thyroid tissue (not recorded which). The origin of this receptor is a woman between 18 and 30 years old with Graves' hyperthyroidism. CDR3: CASSGLAGVGETQYF. The CDR3 DNA reads as TGTGCCAGCAGCGGACTAGCGGGAGTCGGAGAGACCCAGTACTTC.